The following is a T cell receptor (beta chain) sequence with its context. Its antigen is not identified. The sample originates from a study of shared clonotypes between healthy human individuals. Study in general: Donor composition was a couple of women and three men, aged 18 to 49. Whole-study findings and limits: Represented diversity, genetic and exposure-history alike, was limited by few donors.

CDR3 length: 14 amino acids. The germline V gene encodes CDR1 LNHDA and CDR2 SQIVND (reference sequence). Trimming pared 4 bases from V and 5 bases from J, leaving 12 bases between. Using ten immunoSEQ deep assay plates, investigators sequenced unsorted PBMC DNA. Measured with immunoSEQ multiplex PCR; TCRdb has only the in-frame clones, and not every one. The data contain some 480,000 clones, 65% to 80% of them singletons. Those who donated were healthy HIV-negative adults, with no recent acute infections or vaccinations reported. This TCR was sampled from a woman aged 35 to 49 in good health. Some clones in this sample may be carry-over from other donors' samples. Sample: PBMCs. The rearrangement links TRBV19 to TRBJ1-3; D unclear. CDR3 residues: CASSTPGGRNTIYF. The CDR3 DNA reads TGTGCCAGTAGTACTCCCGGAGGAAGAAACACCATATATTTT. Drawing the rest from reference TRBV19 and TRBJ1-3, the complete variable domain is DGGITQSPKYLFRKEGQNVTLSCEQNLNHDAMYWYRQDPGQGLRLIYYSQIVNDFQKGDIAEGYSVSREKKESFPLTVTSAQKNPTAFYLCASSTPGGRNTIYFGEGSWLTVV.